Listed below are T cell receptor beta chains from one sample, sequenced in a study of beta chain features in type 1 diabetes. Repertoires were generated with immunoSEQ multiplex PCR, while TCRdb's copy carries only in-frame clones and drops some. Of around 360,000 clones listed, 10% to 15% were seen once; the top ten hold 0.0095% to 0.012%. Sequences were obtained from naive CD4+ T cells from blood. These receptors all come from a woman in her late teens or twenties with type 1 diabetes. Both conserved end residues are part of each CDR3. The order of the fields is J gene, V gene, clone size, D gene, CDR3 protein. The D gene is left open where the match is weak. Rows give clone size only sometimes, using once, few, many, or a class for an expanded clone.

TRBJ1-1	TRBV7-9	few	.	CASSFGGSVTEAFF
TRBJ2-2	TRBV7-2	few	TRBD1	CASSLRGTVDTGELFF
TRBJ1-4	TRBV27	.	.	CASSFRPTNEKLFF
TRBJ1-2	TRBV7-9	.	.	CASSQHPLVGYTF
TRBJ1-1	TRBV5-1	few	.	CASTSGSAEAFF
TRBJ2-3	TRBV7-2	.	TRBD2	CASSLRLAETTDTQYF
TRBJ2-1	TRBV5-4	few	TRBD2	CASSSLAGGPHEQFF
TRBJ1-2	TRBV7-3	.	.	CASSPGEGYGYTF
.	TRBV11-2	.	TRBD2	CASSPPGGEQYF
TRBJ2-5	TRBV14	few	.	CASSQGTGAGWYGETQYF
TRBJ2-7	TRBV5-1	few	TRBD1	CASSGGQESSYEQYF
TRBJ2-1	TRBV7-9	.	TRBD2	CASSPSGVNYNEQFF
TRBJ2-1	TRBV6-4	few	TRBD1	CASSDSRTGGEQFF
TRBJ1-5	TRBV7-9	few	.	CASSWAGDQPQHF
TRBJ2-5	TRBV2	few	.	CASSRETQYF
TRBJ1-1	TRBV27	.	.	CASSQRGFNGAEAFF
TRBJ1-5	TRBV11-2	few	.	CASSHREGPQHF
TRBJ2-1	TRBV4-1	few	.	CASRNPASGTLKEQFF
TRBJ2-1	TRBV30	few	.	CAWSARRSSYNEQFF
TRBJ1-4	TRBV5-1	.	TRBD1	CASSPGQNPEKLFF
TRBJ2-5	TRBV19	.	.	CASSIRETQYF
TRBJ2-7	TRBV18	.	TRBD1	CASSPTVGGTGRHEQYF
TRBJ2-7	TRBV28	few	TRBD1	CASSLGQSPYEQYF
TRBJ2-7	TRBV5-1	.	.	CASSLLEISYEQYF
TRBJ1-1	TRBV29-1	few	.	CSAGGQTLTQAFF
TRBJ1-1	TRBV25-1	few	.	CASSPGVYATEAFF
TRBJ2-1	TRBV5-1	few	TRBD1	CASSPGDREQFF
TRBJ2-7	TRBV29-1	.	.	CSVAPTGDYEQYF
TRBJ1-5	TRBV18	.	.	CASSAGANQPQHF
TRBJ2-2	TRBV5-4	few	TRBD2	CASSLGGSGGTNTGELFF
TRBJ2-3	TRBV7-8	.	.	CASSKDSFPDTQYF
TRBJ2-3	TRBV5-1	.	TRBD1	CASSYGQGWDTQYF
TRBJ1-2	TRBV30	.	TRBD1	CAWSVHRGYGYTF
TRBJ2-4	TRBV30	.	.	CAWSVRQLHAKNIQYF
TRBJ2-4	TRBV7-9	few	TRBD2	CASSISGENIQYF
TRBJ2-3	TRBV28	.	TRBD2	CASSSGGSDTDTQYF
TRBJ2-1	TRBV10-3	.	.	CASEGHNEQFF
TRBJ1-1	TRBV11-2	few	.	CASSPYRGAVYTEAFF
TRBJ1-5	TRBV9	.	.	CASSGQPNQPQHF
TRBJ2-7	TRBV5-1	.	.	CASSPQGREQYF
TRBJ2-7	TRBV6-5	few	.	CASSRNRDTYEQYF
TRBJ1-4	TRBV10-3	few	.	CAISEETEKLFF
TRBJ2-1	TRBV4-3	.	TRBD2	CASSQGGTSGGYNEQFF
TRBJ2-2	TRBV11-3	.	.	CASSYRATGELFF
TRBJ2-5	TRBV19	.	.	CASSPQGGETQYF
TRBJ2-5	TRBV15	few	TRBD1	CATSRDGGQGGETQYF
TRBJ1-2	TRBV9	few	TRBD1	CASSVGQGATYGYTF
TRBJ1-1	TRBV5-1	few	TRBD1	CASRQTPGQSNTEAFF
TRBJ2-3	TRBV28	.	.	CASSLGGTDTQYF
TRBJ2-1	TRBV11-3	.	.	CASSPTGSPYNEQFF
TRBJ2-6	TRBV7-3	few	TRBD2	CASSKSGRFGANVLTF
TRBJ1-2	TRBV15	.	TRBD1	CATAGGNYGYTF
TRBJ2-7	TRBV9	few	.	CASSVGGLDYEQYF
TRBJ2-5	TRBV29-1	.	.	CSAGGRDRQETQYF
TRBJ1-1	TRBV7-9	.	.	CASSPEGGTEAFF
TRBJ2-6	TRBV19	.	.	CASSRTSGANVLTF
TRBJ1-1	TRBV10-3	.	.	CAISERTGSETEAFF
TRBJ2-2	TRBV28	.	TRBD1	CASSPGQGPGELFF
TRBJ2-1	TRBV7-8	few	TRBD1	CASSLGDRAGEQFF
TRBJ2-3	TRBV28	few	.	CASSRSGSVTDTQYF